This T cell receptor (beta chain) was sequenced in a study of shared clonotypes between healthy human individuals. Only in-frame clones appear in the TCRdb table, and some are missing; sequencing was by immunoSEQ multiplex PCR. The sample has more than 400,000 clones, approximately 95% seen once. All participating donors were Caucasian adults from Nashville, Tennessee. Findings and limits, study-wide: The study found 4.5% to 6% of naive CD4 clonotypes shared across a handful of donors.

This clone was seen more than once but under ten times. Its antigen is as yet unknown. The CDR3 covers 16 residues. CDR1 MDHEN and CDR2 SYDVKM come from the germline V gene. Trimming left V 6 bases short and J 1 base short, with 18 bases between. The receptor was derived from a woman in her 30s in good health. Sequenced: naive CD4+ T cells sorted from blood. This sample's subset: CD45RA+ positively selected. V gene TRBV28 combines with J gene TRBJ1-2; unclear D gene. The CDR3 sequence: CASSTIGIQSNYGYTF. CDR3 DNA sequence: TGTGCCAGCAGCACCATTGGGATACAGAGTAACTATGGCTACACCTTC.